What follows are 21 T cell receptor beta chains derived from one specimen sequenced in a study of identical twins. From the 5' RACE reads, TCRdb called clonotypes with MiXCR, one entry per CDR3 protein. This repertoire shows about 390,000 distinct CDR3 sequences, approximately 8.8% found once; its top ten account for 8% to 9.5%. Sequenced sample: naive T cells sorted from blood. The receptors were gathered from a woman aged 50 to 60 in good health.

CDR3 in amino acids: CSARDGEKLFF. In nucleotides, the CDR3 is TGCAGTGCTAGGGACGGGGAAAAACTGTTTTTT. V is TRBV20-1 and J is TRBJ1-4, with D unclear. The germline V and J ends were trimmed by 3 bases and 8 bases, with 7 bases remaining between them. CDR3 length: 11 amino acids. The germline V gene has CDR1 DFQATT and CDR2 SNEGSKA (reference sequence).

The chain couples TRBV2 to TRBJ1-4; maybe TRBD1 (5 bases). The CDR3 is 11 amino acids. Germline values: CDR1 SNHLY, CDR2 FYNNEI. Deletions cut 6 bases from V and 8 bases from J, with 7 bases between. CDR3 residues: CASRGPEKLFF. The CDR3 region has the DNA TGTGCCAGCAGGGGACCGGAAAAACTGTTTTTT.

This clonotype appeared a few times. This chain links TRBV20-1 with TRBJ2-5; D assignment may be TRBD1 or TRBD2 (5 bases each). Trimming left V 0 bases short and J 7 bases short, with 15 bases between. The CDR3 consists of 14 residues. Germline lookup yields CDR1 DFQATT and CDR2 SNEGSKA (reference sequence). The CDR3 sequence: CSARDLGPVGTQYF. The CDR3 nucleotides are TGCAGTGCTAGAGATTTGGGACCAGTCGGGACCCAGTACTTC.

V and J are TRBV4-1 and TRBJ1-2; 9 nucleotides align to TRBD1. The CDR3 loop spans 18 amino acids. Germline-derived CDR1 and CDR2 are MGHRA and YSYEKL. Losses at the gene ends were 4 bases for V and 0 bases for J; bases not matched to a gene: 12. The CDR3 sequence is CASSPSPGTGLANYGYTF. As DNA, the CDR3 is TGCGCCAGCAGCCCCAGTCCCGGGACAGGGTTAGCTAACTATGGCTACACCTTC.

This chain joins TRBV27 and TRBJ2-3; D is unresolved. This CDR3 region has 14 residues. Per the germline V gene, CDR1 is MNHEY and CDR2 is SMNVEV (reference sequence). Trimming removed 5 bases at V and 3 bases at J, with 12 bases between. For the CDR3, the DNA is TGTGCCAGCAGTCCCCATTACCGAACAGATACGCAGTATTTT. Its protein is CASSPHYRTDTQYF.

This clonotype was seen only a few times. V usage is TRBV5-1 and J usage is TRBJ2-2; tentatively, D is TRBD2 (5 bases). Trimming removed 5 bases from V and 2 bases from J, with 10 bases in between. The CDR3 covers 14 residues. From germline, CDR1 is SGHRS and CDR2 YFSETQ. CDR3 nucleotide sequence: TGCGCCAGCAGGGTGGGAGTCAACACCGGGGAGCTGTTTTTT. Residues: CASRVGVNTGELFF.

This rearrangement joins TRBV5-1 to TRBJ2-3; 8 nucleotides match TRBD1. V lost 3 bases, J lost 5 bases, and 11 bases stayed unmatched. CDR3 length: 16 residues. Germline V gives CDR1 SGHRS, CDR2 YFSETQ. The CDR3 protein is CASSWILTGAKDTQYF. The CDR3 nucleotides read TGCGCCAGCAGCTGGATCCTGACAGGGGCTAAAGATACGCAGTATTTT.

The rearrangement joins TRBV4-1 to TRBJ2-3; 11 bases line up with TRBD2. V dropped 1 base and J dropped 6; count of bases not matched to a gene: 6. This CDR3 has 16 residues. Germline V gene data show CDR1 as MGHRA and CDR2 as YSYEKL. CDR3 region: CASSQGGTSGRDTQYF. CDR3 nucleotide sequence: TGCGCCAGCAGCCAAGGTGGGACTAGCGGTCGTGATACGCAGTATTTT.

The CDR3 is CASPPVREFTDTQYF. In DNA form, the CDR3 reads TGTGCCAGCCCACCCGTCCGGGAGTTCACAGATACGCAGTATTTT. The genes are TRBV12-3 or TRBV12-4 and TRBJ2-3, with D possibly TRBD2 on 6 matching bases. The CDR3 extends over 15 amino acids. With 8 bases removed from V and 2 bases from J, the gap between germline ends came to 17 bases.

This clonotype came up many times. The genes are TRBV12-3 or TRBV12-4 and TRBJ2-1; unclear D gene. The CDR3 has 12 amino acids. V lost 1 base, J lost 5 bases, and 3 bases lay in between. The chain's CDR3 is CASSLVDNEQFF. CDR3 in DNA: TGTGCCAGCAGTTTAGTCGACAATGAGCAGTTCTTC.

This clonotype was seen a handful of times. The chain recombines TRBV7-8 with TRBJ2-1, with TRBD2 matching 9 bases. The V segment lost 6 bases and the J segment 12 bases; nucleotides outside the gene matches: 15. The CDR3 length is 15 residues. CDR1 SGHVS and CDR2 FQNEAQ come from the germline V gene. The DNA of the CDR3 is TGTGCCAGCAGTTCCCGCTTAGCGGGAGAGTTCCGGCAGTTCTTC. Translation: CASSSRLAGEFRQFF.

This clonotype was seen a few times. This chain connects TRBV24-1 to TRBJ2-5; D is undetermined. The germline V and J ends were trimmed by 0 bases and 4 bases, with 5 bases remaining between them. The CDR3 is made up of 13 amino acids. Germline V gene lookup returns CDR1 KGHDR and CDR2 SFDVKD. CDR3 bases: TGTGCCACCAGTGATTTGACCGGAGAGACCCAGTACTTC. It translates to CATSDLTGETQYF.

This clonotype was recorded many times. The chain couples TRBV4-2 to TRBJ2-1, with 13 nucleotides matching TRBD2. CDR1 is LGHNA, CDR2 YNFKEQ, per germline. CDR3 length: 16 amino acids. V was clipped by 3 bases and J by 5 bases; unmatched bases: 4. The CDR3: CASSQAGTSGNNEQFF. DNA for the CDR3: TGTGCCAGCAGCCAGGCCGGGACTAGCGGGAACAATGAGCAGTTCTTC.

There are many counts of this clonotype. The rearrangement uses TRBV12-3 or TRBV12-4 and TRBJ2-2; perhaps TRBD1 as D (5 bases). The CDR3 covers 13 residues. Trimming left V 5 bases short and J 6 bases short, with 10 bases between. The CDR3 loop is CASSVIRAGELFF. Written as DNA, the CDR3 is TGTGCCAGCAGTGTCATCAGGGCCGGGGAGCTGTTTTTT.

This clonotype showed up many times. A junction end diverges from the germline sequence, so it may reflect a read error. The chain has TRBV6-1 and TRBJ1-1, with D tentatively TRBD1 (6 bases). Looked up from germline, CDR1 is MNHNS and CDR2 is SASEGT. There are 15 residues in the CDR3. This CDR3 reads CASSERVGGNAEAFF. The CDR3 nucleotides are TGTGCCAGCAGTGAAAGAGTAGGGGGGAACGCTGAAGCTTTCTTT.

This clonotype was detected only a few times. The chain has TRBV2 and TRBJ2-5; either TRBD1 or TRBD2 may fit D (6 bases each). V gave up 6 bases and J gave up 5 bases, with 22 bases separating them. This CDR3 spans 16 amino acids. Per germline, CDR1 SNHLY and CDR2 FYNNEI. The CDR3 spells CASRGYPSVQGETQYF. DNA for the CDR3: TGTGCCAGCAGAGGATACCCTAGCGTCCAGGGGGAGACCCAGTACTTC.

This chain uses TRBV12-5 with TRBJ2-1, with D possibly TRBD2 on 5 matching bases. Between the trimmed V and J ends, which lost 2 bases and 4 bases, there was a span of 12 bases. The germline V gene has CDR1 LGHNT and CDR2 FRNRAP. CDR3 length: 15 residues. The CDR3 coding sequence is TGTGCTAGTGGTTTGCGCGTTCGGGGATACAATGAGCAGTTCTTC. Its translation: CASGLRVRGYNEQFF.

This clonotype has ten or more counts. This sequence joins TRBV5-5 and TRBJ2-7; 7 nucleotides align to TRBD1. The J segment lost 2 bases and the V segment lost 0 bases, leaving 2 bases of the junction unmatched. The CDR3 spans 14 residues. Germline V CDR1 and CDR2: SGHKS, YYEKEE (reference sequence). The DNA of the CDR3 is TGTGCCAGCAGCTTGGGGGACAGTACCTACGAGCAGTACTTC. Its translation: CASSLGDSTYEQYF.

This clonotype was observed a handful of times. The V gene is TRBV12-3 or TRBV12-4, the J gene TRBJ2-7; possibly TRBD1 for D (5 bases). This CDR3 comprises 12 residues. Trimming left V 5 bases short and J 9 bases short, with 14 bases between. The CDR3 spells CASSRSQGAQYV. The CDR3 bases are TGTGCCAGCAGTCGCTCTCAGGGTGCGCAGTACGTC.

This clonotype occurred many times. The chain links TRBV20-1 to TRBJ2-6; 10 bases agree with TRBD1. The CDR3 is 19 residues long. Germline CDR1 DFQATT, CDR2 SNEGSKA (reference sequence). Losses at the gene ends were 3 bases for V and 0 bases for J; bases not matched to a gene: 11. The CDR3 spells CSARPGQGPTTSGANVLTF. In DNA, the CDR3 is TGCAGTGCTAGGCCGGGACAGGGGCCGACGACCTCTGGGGCCAACGTCCTGACTTTC.

This clonotype was seen more than once but under ten times. The chain recombines TRBV4-2 with TRBJ2-7; 9 bases match TRBD2. V lost 4 bases and J lost 6; bases outside the gene matches: 7. The CDR3 length is 14 residues. Germline V gene lookup returns CDR1 LGHNA and CDR2 YNFKEQ. CDR3 protein: CASSRGTSTLEQYF. CDR3 bases: TGTGCCAGCAGCCGCGGGACTAGCACCCTCGAGCAGTACTTC.